The clone carrying this T cell receptor beta chain was counted ten times or more. What it binds is not known. The data belong to a study of CD8+CD57+ T cells in acquired aplastic anemia. Study outcomes and limitations: Patients and controls shared nearly 30 CD8+ CDR3 sequences, highly expressed in patients.

It was patients with CD8+CD57+ cell expansion by flow cytometry who were chosen for sequencing. V dropped 6 bases and J dropped 1; count of bases not matched to a gene: 2. From germline, CDR1 is SNHLY and CDR2 FYNNEI. The CDR3 extends over 14 amino acids. Genomic DNA templated the TCR beta VDJ and CDR3 profiling. TCRdb called the reads again in MiXCR, with one record for every CDR3 protein. The sample includes 200,000 to 300,000 distinct CDR3 sequences, roughly 82% of them seen just once. V and J are TRBV2 and TRBJ2-3; 9 bases line up with TRBD2. The specimen sequenced was sorted CD4+, CD8+, or CD8+CD57+ T cells (not recorded which) from PBMCs. The origin of this receptor is a human donor with aplastic anemia. CDR3 protein: CASRSSGGTDTQYF. DNA of the CDR3: TGTGCCAGCAGGTCTAGCGGGGGCACAGATACGCAGTATTTT.